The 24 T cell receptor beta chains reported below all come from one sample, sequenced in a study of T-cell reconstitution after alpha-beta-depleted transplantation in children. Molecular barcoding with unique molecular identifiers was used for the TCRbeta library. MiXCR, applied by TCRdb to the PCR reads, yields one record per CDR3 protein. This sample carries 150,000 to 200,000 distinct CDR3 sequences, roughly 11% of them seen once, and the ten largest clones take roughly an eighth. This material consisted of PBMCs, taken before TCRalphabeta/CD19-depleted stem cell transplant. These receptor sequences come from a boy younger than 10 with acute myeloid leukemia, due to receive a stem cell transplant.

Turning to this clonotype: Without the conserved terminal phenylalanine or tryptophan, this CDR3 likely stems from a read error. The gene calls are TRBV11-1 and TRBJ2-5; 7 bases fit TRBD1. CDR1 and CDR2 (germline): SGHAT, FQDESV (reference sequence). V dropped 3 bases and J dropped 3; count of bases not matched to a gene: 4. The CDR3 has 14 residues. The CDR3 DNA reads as TGTGCCAGCAGCTTCGGGACAGTCAAAGAGACCCAGTACTAC. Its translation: CASSFGTVKETQYY.

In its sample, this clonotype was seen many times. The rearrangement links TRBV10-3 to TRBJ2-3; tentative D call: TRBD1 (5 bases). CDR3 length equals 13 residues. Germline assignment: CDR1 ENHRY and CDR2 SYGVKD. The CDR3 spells CAYRQSDTDTQYF. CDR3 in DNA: TGTGCTTACAGGCAGTCTGACACAGATACGCAGTATTTT.

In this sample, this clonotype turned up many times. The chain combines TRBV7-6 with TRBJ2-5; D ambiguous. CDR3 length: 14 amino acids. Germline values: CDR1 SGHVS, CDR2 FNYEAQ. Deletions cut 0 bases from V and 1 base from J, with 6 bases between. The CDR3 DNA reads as TGTGCCAGCAGCTTAGCGGAGACCCAAGAGACCCAGTACTTC. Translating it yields CASSLAETQETQYF.

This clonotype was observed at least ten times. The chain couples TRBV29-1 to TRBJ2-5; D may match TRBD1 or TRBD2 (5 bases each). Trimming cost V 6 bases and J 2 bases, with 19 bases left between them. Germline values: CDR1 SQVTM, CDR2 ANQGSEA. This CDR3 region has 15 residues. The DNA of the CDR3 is TGCAGCGTCCTCGGGACCTCGACAGCACAAGAGACCCAGTACTTC. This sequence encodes CSVLGTSTAQETQYF. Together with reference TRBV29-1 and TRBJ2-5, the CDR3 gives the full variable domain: SAVISQKPSRDICQRGTSLTIQCQVDSQVTMMFWYRQQPGQSLTLIATANQGSEATYESGFVIDKFPISRPNLTFSTLTVSNMSPEDSSIYLCSVLGTSTAQETQYFGPGTRLLVL.

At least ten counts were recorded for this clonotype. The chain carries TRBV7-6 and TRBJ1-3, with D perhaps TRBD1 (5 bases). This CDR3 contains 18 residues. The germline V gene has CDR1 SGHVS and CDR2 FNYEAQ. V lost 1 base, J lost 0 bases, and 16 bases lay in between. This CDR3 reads CASSLGTGTLSSGNTIYF. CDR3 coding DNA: TGTGCCAGCAGCTTAGGCACCGGGACCCTGAGCTCTGGAAACACCATATATTTT.

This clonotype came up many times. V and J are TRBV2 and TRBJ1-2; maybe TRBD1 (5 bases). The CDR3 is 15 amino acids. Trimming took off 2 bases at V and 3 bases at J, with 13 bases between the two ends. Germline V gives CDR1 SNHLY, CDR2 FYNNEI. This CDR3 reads CASSENDGDYYGYTF. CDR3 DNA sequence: TGTGCCAGCAGTGAAAACGATGGGGACTACTATGGCTACACCTTC.

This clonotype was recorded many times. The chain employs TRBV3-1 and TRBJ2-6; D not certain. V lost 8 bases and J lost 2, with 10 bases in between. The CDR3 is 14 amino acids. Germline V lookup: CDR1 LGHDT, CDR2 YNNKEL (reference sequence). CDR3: CASGNGAGANVLTF. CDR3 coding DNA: TGTGCCAGCGGGAACGGCGCTGGGGCCAACGTCCTGACTTTC.

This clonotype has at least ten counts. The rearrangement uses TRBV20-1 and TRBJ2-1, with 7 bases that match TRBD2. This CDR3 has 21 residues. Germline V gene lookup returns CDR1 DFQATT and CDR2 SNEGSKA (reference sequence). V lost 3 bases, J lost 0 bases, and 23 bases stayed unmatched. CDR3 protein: CSASSPLVSGNDISSYNEQFF. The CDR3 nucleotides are TGCAGTGCTAGTTCCCCCTTGGTGAGCGGGAACGATATTAGCTCCTACAATGAGCAGTTCTTC.

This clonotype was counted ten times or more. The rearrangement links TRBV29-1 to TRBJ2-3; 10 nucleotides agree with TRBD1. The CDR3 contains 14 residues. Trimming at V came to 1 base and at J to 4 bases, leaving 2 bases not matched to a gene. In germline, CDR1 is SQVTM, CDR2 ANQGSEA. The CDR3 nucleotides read TGCAGCGTTGAAGGAGGGACAGGGGCAGATACGCAGTATTTT. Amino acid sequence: CSVEGGTGADTQYF.

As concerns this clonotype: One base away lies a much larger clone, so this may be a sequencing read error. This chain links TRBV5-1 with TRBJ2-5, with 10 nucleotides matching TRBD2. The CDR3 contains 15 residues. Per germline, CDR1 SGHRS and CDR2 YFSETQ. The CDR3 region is CASSLERGGRETQSF. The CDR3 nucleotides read TGCGCCAGCAGCCTCGAGCGGGGGGGCCGAGAGACCCAGTCCTTC.

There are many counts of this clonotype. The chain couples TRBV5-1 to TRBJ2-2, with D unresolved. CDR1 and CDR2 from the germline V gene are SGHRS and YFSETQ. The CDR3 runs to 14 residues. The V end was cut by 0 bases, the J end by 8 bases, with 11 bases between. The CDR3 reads CASSLGRTGGELFF. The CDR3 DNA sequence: TGCGCCAGCAGCTTGGGAAGGACCGGAGGGGAGCTGTTTTTT.

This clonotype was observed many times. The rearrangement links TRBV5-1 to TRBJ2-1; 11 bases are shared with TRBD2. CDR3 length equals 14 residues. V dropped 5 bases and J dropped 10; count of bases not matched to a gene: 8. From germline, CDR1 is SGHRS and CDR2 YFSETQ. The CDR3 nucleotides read TGCGCCAGCAGGTTAGCGGGAGGGCCGGGGGAGCAGTTCTTC. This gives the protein CASRLAGGPGEQFF.

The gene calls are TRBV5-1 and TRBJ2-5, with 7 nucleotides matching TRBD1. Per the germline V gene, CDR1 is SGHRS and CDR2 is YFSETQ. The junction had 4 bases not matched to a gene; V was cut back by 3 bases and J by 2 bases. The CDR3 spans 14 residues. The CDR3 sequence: CASSYTGVQETQYF. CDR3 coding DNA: TGCGCCAGCAGCTATACAGGGGTGCAAGAGACCCAGTACTTC.

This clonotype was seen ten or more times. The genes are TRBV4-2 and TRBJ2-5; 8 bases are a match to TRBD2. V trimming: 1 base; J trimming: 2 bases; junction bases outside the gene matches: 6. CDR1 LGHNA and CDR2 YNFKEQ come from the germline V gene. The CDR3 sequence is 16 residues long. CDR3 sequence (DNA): TGTGCCAGCAGCCAAGGAGCGGGGGTTGGGCAAGAGACCCAGTACTTC. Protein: CASSQGAGVGQETQYF.

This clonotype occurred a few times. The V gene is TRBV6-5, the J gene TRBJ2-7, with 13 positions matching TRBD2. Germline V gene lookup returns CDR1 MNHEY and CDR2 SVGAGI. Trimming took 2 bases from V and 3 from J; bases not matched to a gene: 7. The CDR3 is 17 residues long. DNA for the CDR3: TGTGCCAGCAGTTACCGGACTAGCGGGAGTCAGAGCTACGAGCAGTACTTC. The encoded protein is CASSYRTSGSQSYEQYF.

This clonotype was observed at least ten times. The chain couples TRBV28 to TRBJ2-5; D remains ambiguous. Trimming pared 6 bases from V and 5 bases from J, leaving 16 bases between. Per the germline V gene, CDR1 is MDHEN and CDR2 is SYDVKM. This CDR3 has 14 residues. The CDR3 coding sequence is TGTGCCAGCAGATCGATGGACGCGGCGGAGACCCAGTACTTC. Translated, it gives CASRSMDAAETQYF.

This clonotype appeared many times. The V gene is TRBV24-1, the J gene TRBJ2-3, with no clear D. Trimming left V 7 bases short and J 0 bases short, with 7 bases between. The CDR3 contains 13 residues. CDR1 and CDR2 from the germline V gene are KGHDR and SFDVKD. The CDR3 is CATSQGSTDTQYF. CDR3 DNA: TGTGCCACCAGCCAAGGGAGCACAGATACGCAGTATTTT.

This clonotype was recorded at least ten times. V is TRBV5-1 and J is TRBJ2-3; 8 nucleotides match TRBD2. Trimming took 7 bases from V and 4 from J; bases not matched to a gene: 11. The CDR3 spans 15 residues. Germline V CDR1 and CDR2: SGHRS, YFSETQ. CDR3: CASRLPAGESDTQYF. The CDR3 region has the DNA TGCGCCAGCCGGCTCCCAGCGGGGGAGTCAGATACGCAGTATTTT.

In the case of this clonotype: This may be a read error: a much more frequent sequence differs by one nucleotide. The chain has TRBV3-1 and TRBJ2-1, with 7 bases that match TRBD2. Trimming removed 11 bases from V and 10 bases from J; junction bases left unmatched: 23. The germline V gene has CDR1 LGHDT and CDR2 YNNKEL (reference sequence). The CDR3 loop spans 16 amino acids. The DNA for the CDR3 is TGTGCCTGCTCCTTAAGCACTAGGGGCGGGGAGGGCGAGCAGTTCTTC. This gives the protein CACSLSTRGGEGEQFF.

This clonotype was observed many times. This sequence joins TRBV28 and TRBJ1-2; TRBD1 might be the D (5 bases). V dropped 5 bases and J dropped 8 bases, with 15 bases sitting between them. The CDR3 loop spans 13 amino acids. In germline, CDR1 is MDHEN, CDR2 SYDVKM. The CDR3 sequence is CASSPPGGWGYTF. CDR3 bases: TGTGCCAGCAGTCCCCCGGGGGGATGGGGCTACACCTTC.

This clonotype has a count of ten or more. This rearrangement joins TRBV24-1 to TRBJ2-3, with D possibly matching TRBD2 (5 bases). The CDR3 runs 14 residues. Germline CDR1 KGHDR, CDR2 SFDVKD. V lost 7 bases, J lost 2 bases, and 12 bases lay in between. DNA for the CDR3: TGTGCCACCAGCTGGGGAGACTTCACAGATACGCAGTATTTT. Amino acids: CATSWGDFTDTQYF.

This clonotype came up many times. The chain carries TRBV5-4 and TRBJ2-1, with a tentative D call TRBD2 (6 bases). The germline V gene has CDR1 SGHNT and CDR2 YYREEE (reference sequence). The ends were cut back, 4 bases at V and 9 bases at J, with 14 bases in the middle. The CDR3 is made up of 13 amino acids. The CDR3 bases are TGTGCCAGCAGCCTGGGGACTTCTCCTGAGCAGTTCTTC. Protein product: CASSLGTSPEQFF.

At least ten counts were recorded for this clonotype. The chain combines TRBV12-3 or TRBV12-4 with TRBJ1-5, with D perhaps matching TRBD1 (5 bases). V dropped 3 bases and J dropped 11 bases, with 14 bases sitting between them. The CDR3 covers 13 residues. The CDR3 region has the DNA TGTGCCAGCAGTTTTTCATGGGGCGGAGCCCAGCATTTT. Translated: CASSFSWGGAQHF.

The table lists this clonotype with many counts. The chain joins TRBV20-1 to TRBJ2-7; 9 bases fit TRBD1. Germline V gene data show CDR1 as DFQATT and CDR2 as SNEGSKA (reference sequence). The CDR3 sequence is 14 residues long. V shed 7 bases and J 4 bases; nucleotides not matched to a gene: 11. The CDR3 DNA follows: TGCAGTGTGGTTGACCGCGGACAGGGGTACGAGCAGTACTTC. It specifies CSVVDRGQGYEQYF.